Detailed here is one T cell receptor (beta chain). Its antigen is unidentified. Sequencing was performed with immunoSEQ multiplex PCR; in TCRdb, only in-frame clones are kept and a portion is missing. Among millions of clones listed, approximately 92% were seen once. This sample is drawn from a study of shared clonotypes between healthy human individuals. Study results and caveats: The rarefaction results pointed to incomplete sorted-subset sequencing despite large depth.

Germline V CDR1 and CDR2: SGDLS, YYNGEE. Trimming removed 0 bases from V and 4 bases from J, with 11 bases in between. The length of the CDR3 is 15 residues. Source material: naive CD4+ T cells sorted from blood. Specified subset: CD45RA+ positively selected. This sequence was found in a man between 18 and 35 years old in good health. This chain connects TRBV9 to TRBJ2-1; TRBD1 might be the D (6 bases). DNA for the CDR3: TGTGCCAGCAGCGTAGAGCTGGGGGCTTACAATGAGCAGTTCTTC. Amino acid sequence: CASSVELGAYNEQFF.